Presented here are 30 T cell receptor beta chains from one specimen sequenced in a study of blood T cell repertoires in COVID-19. Clones were sequenced by immunoSEQ multiplex PCR, and TCRdb holds only the in-frame ones, with some missing. The sample includes about 430,000 clones, 80% to 90% of them seen just once. Specimen: PBMCs or T cells enriched from blood (not recorded which). The receptors stem from a man aged 25-40 years who had recovered from COVID-19.

A single count supports this clone. The V gene is TRBV5-6, the J gene TRBJ2-7; TRBD2 matches at 12 bases. The trim removed 0 bases at V and 6 bases at J, leaving 4 bases unmatched. The CDR3 covers 15 residues. CDR1 is SGHDT and CDR2 is YYEEEE in the germline V gene. CDR3 DNA sequence: TGTGCCAGCAGCTTGGGACTAGCGGGAGCTGGCGAGCAGTACTTC. Translating gives CASSLGLAGAGEQYF.

The V and J genes are TRBV18 and TRBJ1-5; no clear D. V lost 4 bases and J 3 bases, leaving 16 bases between the germline ends. Germline CDR1 is KGHSH and CDR2 is LQKENI. The CDR3 has 16 amino acids. CDR3 coding DNA: TGTGCCAGCTCACAATCTCCCGGCCAGGTCAATCAGCCCCAGCATTTT. It yields the protein CASSQSPGQVNQPQHF.

The chain combines TRBV18 with TRBJ1-4; TRBD1 might be the D (5 bases). Trimming left V 5 bases short and J 4 bases short, with 11 bases between. The CDR3 runs 14 residues. From germline, CDR1 is KGHSH and CDR2 LQKENI. CDR3 residues: CASSTDTNNEKLFF. For the CDR3, the DNA is TGTGCCAGCTCAACGGACACCAATAATGAAAAACTGTTTTTT.

Only a few counts were recorded for this clone. The chain has TRBV7-9 and TRBJ2-5, with D possibly matching TRBD1 (5 bases). V lost 4 bases to trimming and J lost 5 bases, with 14 bases between them. The CDR3 runs 14 residues. CDR1 and CDR2 (germline): SEHNR, FQNEAQ (reference sequence). The CDR3 region is CASSSRVRGETQYF. Here the CDR3 DNA reads TGTGCCAGCAGCTCCCGCGTAAGGGGCGAGACCCAGTACTTC.

This clone was counted once. The chain carries TRBV5-1 and TRBJ2-7; TRBD1 might be the D (6 bases). The V end was cut by 1 base, the J end by 2 bases, with 10 bases between. In germline, CDR1 is SGHRS, CDR2 YFSETQ. This CDR3 contains 14 residues. The CDR3 DNA follows: TGCGCCAGCAGCTTGAACAGGGCCCCCTACGAGCAGTACTTC. Translated, it gives CASSLNRAPYEQYF.

In this sample, this clone turned up a few times. The rearrangement uses TRBV7-8 and TRBJ2-1; TRBD1 agrees at 7 bases. This CDR3 region has 13 residues. Germline CDR1 and CDR2: SGHVS and FQNEAQ. With V trimmed by 8 bases and J by 1 base, 2 bases remained unmatched. CDR3 nucleotide sequence: TGTGCCAGCGACAGGGTATCCTACAATGAGCAGTTCTTC. Its translation: CASDRVSYNEQFF.

The chain employs TRBV2 and TRBJ1-6; 7 bases agree with TRBD1. J lost 8 bases, V lost 5 bases, and 6 bases had no gene match. CDR3 length: 14 residues. CDR1 and CDR2 from the germline V gene are SNHLY and FYNNEI. The chain's CDR3 is CASSPDRVDSPLHF. The CDR3, as DNA: TGTGCCAGCAGTCCCGACAGGGTGGATTCACCCCTCCACTTT.

This clone was picked up one time. The chain links TRBV18 to TRBJ1-1; D call uncertain. The V gene's germline CDR1 is KGHSH and CDR2 LQKENI. The V end was cut by 3 bases, the J end by 1 base, with 9 bases between. CDR3 length: 14 amino acids. This chain's CDR3 is CASSPGSRNTEAFF. CDR3 DNA: TGTGCCAGCTCACCGGGGAGTAGGAACACTGAAGCTTTCTTT.

The V gene is TRBV4-2, the J gene TRBJ2-3; D possibly corresponds to TRBD2 (6 bases). Germline CDR1 and CDR2: LGHNA and YNFKEQ. The CDR3 consists of 20 residues. V gave up 0 bases and J gave up 4 bases, with 26 bases separating them. Written as DNA, the CDR3 is TGTGCCAGCAGCCAAGATCGCATCGCGGGACCAGAAAGACTCGCAGATACGCAGTATTTT. Residues: CASSQDRIAGPERLADTQYF.

V is TRBV6-2 or TRBV6-3 and J is TRBJ2-3; the D gene is possibly TRBD2 (5 bases). The CDR3 has 14 amino acids. CDR1 is MNHEY, CDR2 SVGEGT, per germline. V dropped 5 bases and J dropped 0 bases, with 9 bases sitting between them. The CDR3 region is CASSEGFSTDTQYF. DNA of the CDR3: TGTGCCAGCAGTGAGGGATTTAGCACAGATACGCAGTATTTT.

The V and J genes are TRBV5-4 and TRBJ2-3; 8 bases are a match to TRBD1. The J segment lost 0 bases and the V segment lost 4 bases, leaving 13 bases of the junction unmatched. Germline lookup yields CDR1 SGHNT and CDR2 YYREEE (reference sequence). This CDR3 spans 18 amino acids. The CDR3 DNA follows: TGTGCCAGCAGCACCTTCGATTGGACAGGGCCCAGCACAGATACGCAGTATTTT. Its translation is CASSTFDWTGPSTDTQYF.

The chain uses TRBV29-1 and TRBJ2-1; a possible D gene is TRBD2 (5 bases). Germline CDR1 and CDR2: SQVTM and ANQGSEA. The CDR3 spans 15 residues. V was trimmed by 8 bases and J by 6 bases, leaving 23 bases between them. The DNA for the CDR3 is TGCAGCATGGCGCTACTACCGGGAAATCGCAATGAGCAGTTCTTC. Translation gives CSMALLPGNRNEQFF.

This clone is a singleton in its sample. CDR3 loop: CASRKYRGLDFKETQYF. For the CDR3, the DNA is TGTGCCAGCAGGAAGTACAGGGGGCTGGATTTTAAAGAGACCCAGTACTTC. The chain joins TRBV2 to TRBJ2-5, with 9 nucleotides matching TRBD1. CDR1 is SNHLY and CDR2 is FYNNEI in the germline V gene. The CDR3 runs to 17 residues. V gave up 6 bases and J gave up 3 bases; unmatched junction bases: 14.

Only one count was recorded for this clone. The gene calls are TRBV19 and TRBJ1-1, with D tentatively TRBD1 (5 bases). Between the trimmed V and J ends, which lost 6 bases and 4 bases, there was a span of 15 bases. The CDR3 length is 14 residues. Per the germline V gene, CDR1 is LNHDA and CDR2 is SQIVND (reference sequence). DNA of the CDR3: TGTGCCAGTAGGACGGGGGTAGCGGGCACTGAAGCTTTCTTT. It codes for CASRTGVAGTEAFF.

This clone is a singleton in its sample. The chain couples TRBV28 to TRBJ1-6, with 7 bases aligning to TRBD1. V was clipped by 2 bases and J by 7 bases; unmatched bases: 2. The CDR3 is 14 residues long. The V gene's germline CDR1 is MDHEN and CDR2 SYDVKM. The CDR3 DNA follows: TGTGCCAGCAGTTTAGGACAGGTCAATTCACCCCTCCACTTT. Protein: CASSLGQVNSPLHF.

The V and J genes are TRBV7-6 and TRBJ1-3, with unresolved D. Germline CDR1 SGHVS, CDR2 FNYEAQ. This CDR3 is built from 16 residues. V lost 5 bases and J 0 bases, leaving 14 bases between the germline ends. The CDR3 nucleotides are TGTGCCAGCAGCCGAGCTGCGGCCTTCTCTGGAAACACCATATATTTT. Amino acid sequence: CASSRAAAFSGNTIYF.

This clone was seen only once. V is TRBV10-3 and J is TRBJ2-5; 9 positions agree with TRBD2. The length of the CDR3 is 14 residues. Germline CDR1 reads ENHRY; CDR2 reads SYGVKD. With 6 bases clipped from V and 0 bases from J, the junction kept 2 bases outside the gene matches. CDR3 loop: CAIRSSGNQETQYF. In nucleotides, the CDR3 is TGTGCCATCAGGTCTAGCGGGAACCAAGAGACCCAGTACTTC.

V gene TRBV28 combines with J gene TRBJ1-1; D gene unclear. V lost 7 bases, J lost 5 bases, and 11 bases lay in between. CDR1 MDHEN and CDR2 SYDVKM come from the germline V gene. This CDR3 contains 12 residues. Here the CDR3 DNA reads TGTGCCAGCAATGTGGGCAGGACTGAAGCTTTCTTT. It specifies CASNVGRTEAFF.

The gene calls are TRBV7-9 and TRBJ1-2, with D possibly matching TRBD1 (5 bases). Germline V gene sequence: CDR1 SEHNR, CDR2 FQNEAQ (reference sequence). There are 14 residues in the CDR3. The V and J ends lost 5 bases and 8 bases respectively, with 18 bases between them. This CDR3 reads CASSPHLREYGYTF. The CDR3 nucleotides read TGTGCCAGCAGCCCCCACCTCAGGGAATACGGCTACACCTTC.

The V call is TRBV29-1, the J call TRBJ2-7, with a weak D call TRBD1 (6 bases). V gave up 6 bases and J gave up 3 bases, with 27 bases separating them. The germline V gene encodes CDR1 SQVTM and CDR2 ANQGSEA. The CDR3 extends over 17 amino acids. CDR3 DNA sequence: TGCAGCGTCCGCTCGAGGGGGACACTAGGGGGTAGCTACGAGCAGTACTTC. This translates into CSVRSRGTLGGSYEQYF.

This clone was seen more than once but under ten times. The rearrangement uses TRBV19 and TRBJ1-2; 8 bases match TRBD1. With 8 bases clipped from V and 7 bases from J, the junction kept 12 bases outside the gene matches. Germline CDR1 reads LNHDA; CDR2 reads SQIVND (reference sequence). The CDR3 totals 14 residues. The CDR3 is CASSPTGALLGYTF. In DNA form, the CDR3 reads TGTGCCAGTTCCCCGACAGGGGCCTTGCTTGGCTACACCTTC.

This clone has more than one count but fewer than ten. The chain couples TRBV28 to TRBJ2-3; maybe TRBD2 (5 bases). This CDR3 spans 13 amino acids. The germline V and J ends were trimmed by 6 bases and 5 bases, with 12 bases remaining between them. CDR1 is MDHEN, CDR2 SYDVKM, per germline. CDR3 bases: TGTGCCAGCAGCCCGAGCGGCGAAGATACGCAGTATTTT. It is translated as CASSPSGEDTQYF.

This clone has a single count. The CDR3 sequence: CAWSPTDGLQPQHF. For the CDR3, the DNA is TGTGCCTGGAGTCCGACAGATGGGTTGCAGCCCCAGCATTTT. The V and J genes are TRBV30 and TRBJ1-5; a possible D gene is TRBD1 (5 bases). Trimming stripped 2 bases from V and 7 bases from J, with 15 bases between. Germline-derived CDR1 and CDR2 are GTSNPN and SVGIG (reference sequence). This CDR3 has 14 amino acids.

V and J are TRBV4-1 and TRBJ2-7, with TRBD1 matching 8 bases. With V trimmed by 4 bases and J by 3 bases, 8 bases remained unmatched. There are 15 residues in the CDR3. Germline loops: CDR1 MGHRA, CDR2 YSYEKL. The CDR3 reads CASSPSTGANYEQYF. For the CDR3, the DNA is TGCGCCAGCAGCCCATCGACAGGGGCGAACTACGAGCAGTACTTC.

The chain has TRBV27 and TRBJ2-7, with TRBD2 matching 7 bases. CDR3 length equals 15 residues. The J segment lost 5 bases and the V segment lost 1 base, leaving 8 bases of the junction unmatched. Germline V gene sequence: CDR1 MNHEY, CDR2 SMNVEV (reference sequence). The CDR3: CASSLFAGAGHEQYF. CDR3 nucleotide sequence: TGTGCCAGCAGTTTATTTGCGGGAGCAGGCCACGAGCAGTACTTC.

The rearrangement links TRBV7-9 to TRBJ2-7, with 8 bases that match TRBD1. Trimming cost V 7 bases and J 3 bases; bases outside gene matches: 5. CDR1 is SEHNR and CDR2 is FQNEAQ in the germline V gene (reference sequence). The CDR3 loop spans 13 amino acids. The CDR3, as DNA: TGTGCCAGCACCGACAGGGGTAGCTACGAGCAGTACTTC. Its protein product is CASTDRGSYEQYF.

V is TRBV2 and J is TRBJ1-2, with D unresolved. Germline V gene data show CDR1 as SNHLY and CDR2 as FYNNEI. The CDR3 sequence is 14 residues long. The ends were cut back, 6 bases at V and 6 bases at J, with 17 bases in the middle. CDR3 sequence reads: CASSPRLLQNGYTF. The CDR3 DNA sequence: TGTGCCAGCAGCCCCAGATTATTGCAGAATGGCTACACCTTC.

V usage is TRBV29-1 and J usage is TRBJ1-1; the D is unclear. Germline CDR1 reads SQVTM; CDR2 reads ANQGSEA. V lost 6 bases and J lost 5, with 13 bases in between. The CDR3 loop spans 12 amino acids. CDR3 residues: CSVGELGTEAFF. CDR3 nucleotides: TGCAGCGTGGGAGAATTAGGGACTGAAGCTTTCTTT.

The rearrangement uses TRBV27 and TRBJ1-2; D gene ambiguous. CDR1 is MNHEY, CDR2 SMNVEV, per germline (reference sequence). The CDR3 is 13 residues long. The germline V and J ends were trimmed by 6 bases and 7 bases, with 15 bases remaining between them. This CDR3 is CASSREGFSGYTF. The CDR3 nucleotides are TGTGCCAGCAGCCGGGAGGGTTTTAGTGGCTACACCTTC.

In this sample, this clone turned up once. J is TRBJ2-1 and V is TRBV11-2; D not resolved. Germline V gives CDR1 SGHAT, CDR2 FQNNGV. Trimming pared 3 bases from V and 16 bases from J, leaving 16 bases between. This CDR3 region has 12 residues. The CDR3 here is CASSLAGTPGFF. DNA of the CDR3: TGTGCCAGCAGCTTGGCCGGAACCCCGGGTTTCTTC. The full variable domain, its missing parts supplied by reference TRBV11-2 and TRBJ2-1, is EAGVAQSPRYKIIEKRQSVAFWCNPISGHATLYWYQQILGQGPKLLIQFQNNGVVDDSQLPKDRFSAERLKGVDSTLKIQPAKLEDSAVYLCASSLAGTPGFFGPGTRLTVL.